This TCR beta chain was identified in a study of naive and memory T cell subsets. An equimolar mix of two oligonucleotides served as the beta constant-region primer for TRBC1 and TRBC2. The ligated cDNA underwent four PCR rounds using SP2 and nested alpha and beta constant-region primers. TCRdb fed the UMI-ligation and nested PCR reads into MiXCR, producing one record per CDR3 protein. The sample records some 83,000 distinct CDR3 sequences, around 14% being singletons. The V gene's germline CDR1 is SQVTM and CDR2 ANQGSEA. V lost 6 bases, J lost 8 bases, and 14 bases stayed unmatched. The length of the CDR3 is 15 residues. This clonotype appeared many times.

The sample comprised central memory CD4+ T cells from blood. V gene TRBV29-1 combines with J gene TRBJ1-2, with 11 bases identical to TRBD1. The sequence came from a human donor in good health. The CDR3 here is CSVGPMGQGGRGYTF. The CDR3 DNA reads TGCAGCGTAGGGCCCATGGGACAGGGGGGTAGGGGCTACACCTTC.